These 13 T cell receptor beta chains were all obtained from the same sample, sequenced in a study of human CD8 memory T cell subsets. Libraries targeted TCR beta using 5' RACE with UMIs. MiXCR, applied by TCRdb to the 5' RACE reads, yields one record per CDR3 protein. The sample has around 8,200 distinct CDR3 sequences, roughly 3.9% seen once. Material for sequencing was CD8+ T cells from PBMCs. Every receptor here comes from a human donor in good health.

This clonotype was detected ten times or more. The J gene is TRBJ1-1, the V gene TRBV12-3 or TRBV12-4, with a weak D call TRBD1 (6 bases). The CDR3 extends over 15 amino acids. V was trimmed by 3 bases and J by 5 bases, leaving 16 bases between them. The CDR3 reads CASSFMGGAQTEAFF. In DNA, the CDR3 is TGTGCCAGCAGTTTTATGGGGGGCGCCCAGACTGAAGCTTTCTTT.

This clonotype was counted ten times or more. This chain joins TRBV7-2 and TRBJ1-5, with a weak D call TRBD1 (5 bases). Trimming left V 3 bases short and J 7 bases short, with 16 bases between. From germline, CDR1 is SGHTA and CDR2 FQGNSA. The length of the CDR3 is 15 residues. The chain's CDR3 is CASSFGQGVGQPQHF. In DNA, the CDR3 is TGTGCCAGCAGCTTTGGTCAGGGAGTAGGCCAGCCCCAGCATTTT. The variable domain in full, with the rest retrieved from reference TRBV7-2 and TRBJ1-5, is GAGVSQSPSNKVTEKGKDVELRCDPISGHTALYWYRQSLGQGLEFLIYFQGNSAPDKSGLPSDRFSAERTGGSVSTLTIQRTQQEDSAVYLCASSFGQGVGQPQHFGDGTRLSIL.

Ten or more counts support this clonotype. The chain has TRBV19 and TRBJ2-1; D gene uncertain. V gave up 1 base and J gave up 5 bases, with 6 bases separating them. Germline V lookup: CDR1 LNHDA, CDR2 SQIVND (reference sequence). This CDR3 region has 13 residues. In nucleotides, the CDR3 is TGTGCCAGTAGTATAGGGCGTAACAATGAGCAGTTCTTC. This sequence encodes CASSIGRNNEQFF. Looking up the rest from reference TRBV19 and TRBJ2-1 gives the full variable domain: DGGITQSPKYLFRKEGQNVTLSCEQNLNHDAMYWYRQDPGQGLRLIYYSQIVNDFQKGDIAEGYSVSREKKESFPLTVTSAQKNPTAFYLCASSIGRNNEQFFGPGTRLTVL.

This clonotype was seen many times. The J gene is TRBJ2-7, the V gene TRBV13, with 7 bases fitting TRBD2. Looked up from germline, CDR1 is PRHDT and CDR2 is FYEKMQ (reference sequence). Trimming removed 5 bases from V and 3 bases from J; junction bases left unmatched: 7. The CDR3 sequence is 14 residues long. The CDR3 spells CASSAQTSRYEQYF. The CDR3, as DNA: TGTGCCAGCAGCGCCCAGACTAGCCGCTACGAGCAGTACTTC.

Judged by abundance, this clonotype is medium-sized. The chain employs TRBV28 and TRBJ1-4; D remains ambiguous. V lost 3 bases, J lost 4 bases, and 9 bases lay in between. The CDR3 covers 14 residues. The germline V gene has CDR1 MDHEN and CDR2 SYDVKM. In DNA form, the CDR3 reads TGTGCCAGCAGTTTGACACAGAGTAATGAAAAACTGTTTTTT. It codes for CASSLTQSNEKLFF. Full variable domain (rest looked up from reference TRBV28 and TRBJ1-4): DVKVTQSSRYLVKRTGEKVFLECVQDMDHENMFWYRQDPGLGLRLIYFSYDVKMKEKGDIPEGYSVSREKKERFSLILESASTNQTSMYLCASSLTQSNEKLFFGSGTQLSVL.

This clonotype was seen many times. The CDR3 DNA reads as TGTGCCAGCAGTTACTCCGCTGCAGCGACGGCTAACTATGGCTACACCTTC. Protein sequence: CASSYSAAATANYGYTF. The gene calls are TRBV6-6 and TRBJ1-2, with no clear D. The germline CDR1 and CDR2 sequences are MNHNY and SVGAGI (reference sequence). This CDR3 spans 17 amino acids. Trimming stripped 0 bases from V and 0 bases from J, with 14 bases between.

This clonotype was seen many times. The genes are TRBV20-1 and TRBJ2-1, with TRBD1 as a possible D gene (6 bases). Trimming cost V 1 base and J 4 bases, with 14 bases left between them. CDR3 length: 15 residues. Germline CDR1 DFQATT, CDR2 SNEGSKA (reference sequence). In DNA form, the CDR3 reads TGCAGTGCTAGAGGCCCCGGACAGCAATACAATGAGCAGTTCTTC. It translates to CSARGPGQQYNEQFF.

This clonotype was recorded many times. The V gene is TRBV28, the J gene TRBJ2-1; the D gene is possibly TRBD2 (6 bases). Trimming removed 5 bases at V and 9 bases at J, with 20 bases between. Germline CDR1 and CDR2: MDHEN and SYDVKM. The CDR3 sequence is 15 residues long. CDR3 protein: CASSPLGPLSGEQFF. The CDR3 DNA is TGTGCCAGCAGTCCCCTGGGGCCCCTTAGCGGTGAGCAGTTCTTC.

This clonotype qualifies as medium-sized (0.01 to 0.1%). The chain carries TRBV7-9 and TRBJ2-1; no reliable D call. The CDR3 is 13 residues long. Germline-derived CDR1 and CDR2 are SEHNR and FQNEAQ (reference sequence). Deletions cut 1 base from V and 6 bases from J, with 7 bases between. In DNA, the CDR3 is TGTGCCAGCAGCTTAGTACTCACCAATGAGCAGTTCTTC. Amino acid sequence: CASSLVLTNEQFF.

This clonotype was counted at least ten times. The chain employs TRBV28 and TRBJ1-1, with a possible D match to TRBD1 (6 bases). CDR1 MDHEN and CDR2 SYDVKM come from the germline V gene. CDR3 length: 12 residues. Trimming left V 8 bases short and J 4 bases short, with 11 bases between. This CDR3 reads CASATGSTEAFF. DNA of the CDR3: TGTGCCAGCGCAACAGGGTCCACTGAAGCTTTCTTT.

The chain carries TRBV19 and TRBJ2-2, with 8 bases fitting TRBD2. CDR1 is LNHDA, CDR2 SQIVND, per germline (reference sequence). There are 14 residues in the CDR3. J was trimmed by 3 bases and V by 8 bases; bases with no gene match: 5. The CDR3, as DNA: TGTGCCAGTCTCGGACTAGCCGACACCGGGGAGCTGTTTTTT. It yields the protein CASLGLADTGELFF.

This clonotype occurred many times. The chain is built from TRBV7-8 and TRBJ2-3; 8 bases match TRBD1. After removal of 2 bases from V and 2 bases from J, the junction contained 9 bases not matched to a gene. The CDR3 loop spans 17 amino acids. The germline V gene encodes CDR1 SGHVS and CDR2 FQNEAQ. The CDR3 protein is CASSLRVTGEVTDTQYF. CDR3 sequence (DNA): TGTGCCAGCAGCTTAAGGGTGACAGGGGAGGTCACAGATACGCAGTATTTT.

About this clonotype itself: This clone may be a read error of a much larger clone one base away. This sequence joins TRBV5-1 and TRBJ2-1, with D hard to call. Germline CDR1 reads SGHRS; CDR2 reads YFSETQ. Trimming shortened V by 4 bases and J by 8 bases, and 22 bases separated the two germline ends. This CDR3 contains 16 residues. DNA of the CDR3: TGCGCCAGCAGCCGTACCAGGCCCGATTTTTTGGATGAGCAGTTCTTC. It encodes CASSRTRPDFLDEQFF.